Below, 29 T cell receptor beta chains from the same sample are listed, as sequenced in a study of CXCR3-negative and CXCR3-positive naive CD8 T cells. Carrying UMI labels, the TRB cDNA libraries were prepared through 5' RACE. No DNA is given; TCRdb re-called the 5' RACE reads and lists each CDR3 protein once. The listing contains roughly 71,000 distinct CDR3 sequences. Sequencing used naive CXCR3- CD8+ T cells from blood. The subset here: CD45RO-CCR7+CD27+CD95- naive CD8+ T cells lacking CXCR3 (TNR3-). The receptors come from a human donor in good health. Some clones in this sample may be carry-over from other donors' samples.

The J gene is TRBJ1-6, the V gene TRBV7-9; TCRdb indicates TRBD1, and absent DNA this call remains unverified. Germline values: CDR1 SEHNR, CDR2 FQNEAQ (reference sequence). This CDR3 is 13 amino acids long. The CDR3 protein is CASTEEGYSPLHF.

The chain combines TRBV2 with TRBJ1-6. Per the germline V gene, CDR1 is SNHLY and CDR2 is FYNNEI. The CDR3 has 15 residues. The CDR3 here is CASSEAPGPAGTLHF.

The chain is built from TRBV27 and TRBJ2-3. Germline CDR1 and CDR2: MNHEY and SMNVEV (reference sequence). This CDR3 spans 13 amino acids. This CDR3 reads CASSSLTTDTQYF.

This CDR3 is CASSPTTSQETQYF. The chain links TRBV7-6 to TRBJ2-5; absent DNA, TCRdb's TRBD2 call cannot be checked. This CDR3 spans 14 amino acids. Germline values: CDR1 SGHVS, CDR2 FNYEAQ.

The chain employs TRBV21-1 and TRBJ2-7. TRBV21-1 is shown as a pseudogene. The CDR3 has 13 residues. The CDR3 spells CASSETDGYEQYF.

The rearrangement joins TRBV27 to TRBJ2-7; absent DNA, TCRdb's TRBD1 call cannot be checked. The CDR3 has 13 residues. Looked up from germline, CDR1 is MNHEY and CDR2 is SMNVEV (reference sequence). CDR3 residues: CASTPFPEARKYF.

CDR3 amino acids: CSVDPGGAGGYTF. The rearrangement links TRBV29-1 to TRBJ1-2; TCRdb reports TRBD1, a call that lacks DNA to check it against. CDR1 SQVTM and CDR2 ANQGSEA come from the germline V gene. The CDR3 covers 13 residues.

The chain combines TRBV6-2 or TRBV6-3 with TRBJ2-1; as DNA is missing, the TRBD2 call by TCRdb cannot be tested. CDR3 length: 13 amino acids. The V gene's germline CDR1 is MNHEY and CDR2 SVGEGT. CDR3 in amino acids: CASSYSGQNEQFF.

J is TRBJ1-2 and V is TRBV29-1; lacking DNA, the TRBD1 call made by TCRdb goes unchecked. CDR1 and CDR2 from the germline V gene are SQVTM and ANQGSEA. The CDR3 is 13 residues long. This CDR3 is CSVVGEANYGYTF.

V usage is TRBV6-2 or TRBV6-3 and J usage is TRBJ2-7; the D gene TCRdb calls, TRBD1, cannot be checked with no DNA. Germline assignment: CDR1 MNHEY and CDR2 SVGEGT. The CDR3 is 16 residues long. This CDR3 is CASSYSRDRSTYEQYF.

This chain connects TRBV28 to TRBJ2-7; there is no DNA to check the TCRdb D call of TRBD1. CDR3 length: 21 amino acids. The V gene's germline CDR1 is MDHEN and CDR2 SYDVKM. The CDR3 sequence is CASSLPKASRDRESSYDEQYF.

The chain couples TRBV29-1 to TRBJ1-2. This CDR3 has 11 residues. From germline, CDR1 is SQVTM and CDR2 ANQGSEA. The CDR3 is CSVEGTFGYTF.

This chain uses TRBV12-3 or TRBV12-4 with TRBJ1-5; the D gene TCRdb calls, TRBD1, cannot be checked with no DNA. This CDR3 spans 15 amino acids. The CDR3 loop is CASSLGQGAAQPQHF.

The genes are TRBV7-9 and TRBJ2-7; TCRdb's D call, TRBD2, is unchecked because there is no DNA. This CDR3 region has 18 residues. Germline assignment: CDR1 SEHNR and CDR2 FQNEAQ (reference sequence). The CDR3 sequence: CASSLSVRTSGDTYEQYF.

This chain joins TRBV28 and TRBJ2-7; TCRdb proposes TRBD2, but this gene call is untestable without DNA. Per the germline V gene, CDR1 is MDHEN and CDR2 is SYDVKM. The CDR3 contains 15 residues. CDR3 loop: CASSNLAGGPDEQYF.

V and J are TRBV7-9 and TRBJ1-1; TCRdb returns TRBD1, unconfirmable since there is no DNA. The CDR3 spans 13 residues. From germline, CDR1 is SEHNR and CDR2 FQNEAQ (reference sequence). CDR3 sequence reads: CASSSPEGLEAFF.

The rearrangement joins TRBV27 to TRBJ1-5; TCRdb's D call, TRBD1, is unchecked because there is no DNA. The CDR3 spans 14 residues. Germline CDR1 and CDR2: MNHEY and SMNVEV (reference sequence). CDR3 amino acids: CASSQGWGGQPQHF.

This sequence joins TRBV29-1 and TRBJ2-1; absent DNA, TCRdb's TRBD1 call cannot be checked. This CDR3 is built from 13 residues. Germline V gene lookup returns CDR1 SQVTM and CDR2 ANQGSEA. The CDR3 loop is CSVVGQGYNEQFF.

The chain couples TRBV29-1 to TRBJ2-2; TCRdb names TRBD2, which stays unverified in the absence of DNA. The germline V gene has CDR1 SQVTM and CDR2 ANQGSEA. CDR3 length equals 12 residues. CDR3 loop: CSVVRGGGELFF.

The chain uses TRBV28 and TRBJ2-7; TCRdb designates TRBD1, a call that cannot be tested without DNA. There are 15 residues in the CDR3. Germline-derived CDR1 and CDR2 are MDHEN and SYDVKM. This chain's CDR3 is CASSPSRDRAYEQYF.

V is TRBV6-2 or TRBV6-3 and J is TRBJ2-5. This CDR3 region has 14 residues. Per the germline V gene, CDR1 is MNHEY and CDR2 is SVGEGT. The CDR3 protein is CASSYLREQETQYF.

The V and J genes are TRBV15 and TRBJ2-7. The V gene's germline CDR1 is LNHNV and CDR2 YYDKDF (reference sequence). CDR3 length equals 15 residues. Here the CDR3 reads CATSRDARPSREQYF.

J is TRBJ2-7 and V is TRBV29-1; absent DNA, TCRdb's TRBD1 call cannot be checked. The CDR3 covers 14 residues. Germline V lookup: CDR1 SQVTM, CDR2 ANQGSEA. CDR3 amino acids: CSVVGTESSYEQYF.

The chain recombines TRBV20-1 with TRBJ2-7; the TRBD1 assignment by TCRdb is unverifiable without DNA. CDR1 and CDR2 from the germline V gene are DFQATT and SNEGSKA (reference sequence). The CDR3 has 16 amino acids. CDR3 amino acids: CSARESGTGDSYEQYF.

This CDR3 reads CASSLDAQPQHF. The chain uses TRBV7-9 and TRBJ1-5. The CDR3 totals 12 residues. Per the germline V gene, CDR1 is SEHNR and CDR2 is FQNEAQ (reference sequence).

V usage is TRBV4-3 and J usage is TRBJ2-7; TCRdb indicates TRBD1, and absent DNA this call remains unverified. The germline V gene has CDR1 LGHNA and CDR2 YSLEER. The CDR3 is 17 residues long. CDR3 residues: CASSQDDGQGFGNEQYF.

Here the CDR3 reads CASSAGGLYNEQFF. The chain employs TRBV12-3 or TRBV12-4 and TRBJ2-1; the TRBD2 assignment by TCRdb is unverifiable without DNA. This CDR3 is built from 14 residues.

This chain links TRBV28 with TRBJ2-3. Germline V gene sequence: CDR1 MDHEN, CDR2 SYDVKM. CDR3 size: 15 residues. The CDR3 loop is CASSFRLESTDTQYF. Based on the CDR3 plus reference TRBV28 and TRBJ2-3, the full variable domain is DVKVTQSSRYLVKRTGEKVFLECVQDMDHENMFWYRQDPGLGLRLIYFSYDVKMKEKGDIPEGYSVSREKKERFSLILESASTNQTSMYLCASSFRLESTDTQYFGPGTRLTVL.

The V call is TRBV7-9, the J call TRBJ1-4; TCRdb picks TRBD1, but there is no DNA to check that call. Germline lookup yields CDR1 SEHNR and CDR2 FQNEAQ (reference sequence). CDR3 length: 15 residues. The CDR3 is CASSPIDRGNEKLFF.